These T cell receptor beta chains were read from a single sample in a study of CD8 T cells in Susac syndrome. A single record per CDR3 protein comes from TCRdb applying MiXCR to the immunoSEQ multiplex PCR reads. The sample holds about 300,000 distinct CDR3 sequences, 92% seen once. Source material: CD4+ T cells from PBMCs. All receptors derive from a human donor with multiple sclerosis. CDR3s include the opening cysteine and the closing phenylalanine or tryptophan. The order of the fields is CDR3 length, D gene, J gene, V gene, CDR3 protein, CDR3 DNA. D genes are given only for firm matches.

CDR3 length: 14; D gene: .; J gene: TRBJ2-5; V gene: TRBV7-8; CDR3 protein: CASSWGAGRETQYF; CDR3 DNA: TGTGCCAGCAGCTGGGGGGCTGGGCGGGAGACCCAGTACTTC
CDR3 length: 16; D gene: TRBD2; J gene: TRBJ2-7; V gene: TRBV6-1; CDR3 protein: CASHRAGGSAFYEQYF; CDR3 DNA: TGTGCCAGCCATCGGGCGGGAGGTAGCGCGTTTTACGAGCAGTACTTC
CDR3 length: 15; D gene: TRBD1; J gene: TRBJ2-1; V gene: TRBV5-4; CDR3 protein: CASSPDRGEYNEQFF; CDR3 DNA: TGTGCCAGCAGCCCGGACAGGGGGGAGTACAATGAGCAGTTCTTC
CDR3 length: 13; D gene: .; J gene: TRBJ1-1; V gene: TRBV12-3/TRBV12-4; CDR3 protein: CACFRDGGGEAFF; CDR3 DNA: TGTGCCTGCTTTCGGGACGGCGGGGGGGAGGCTTTCTTT
CDR3 length: 14; D gene: .; J gene: TRBJ1-1; V gene: TRBV7-9; CDR3 protein: CASSRDLRNTEAFF; CDR3 DNA: TGTGCCAGCAGCCGGGACTTACGGAACACTGAAGCTTTCTTT
CDR3 length: 15; D gene: TRBD2; J gene: TRBJ2-5; V gene: TRBV7-2; CDR3 protein: CASRTAGGGHGTQYF; CDR3 DNA: TGTGCCAGCAGAACAGCGGGAGGTGGGCACGGGACCCAGTACTTC
CDR3 length: 15; D gene: TRBD1; J gene: TRBJ1-2; V gene: TRBV19; CDR3 protein: CASSIPGSDRVGYTF; CDR3 DNA: TGTGCCAGTAGTATTCCGGGTTCAGACAGGGTTGGCTACACCTTC
CDR3 length: 14; D gene: .; J gene: TRBJ2-7; V gene: TRBV5-1; CDR3 protein: CASSVASHSYEQYF; CDR3 DNA: TGCGCCAGCAGCGTCGCCAGCCACTCCTACGAGCAGTACTTC
CDR3 length: 15; D gene: .; J gene: TRBJ1-2; V gene: TRBV5-6; CDR3 protein: CASSLRRTAGYGYTF; CDR3 DNA: TGTGCCAGCAGCTTGCGGCGGACAGCCGGCTATGGCTACACCTTC
CDR3 length: 14; D gene: .; J gene: TRBJ2-7; V gene: TRBV3-1; CDR3 protein: CASSQDGAPDEQYF; CDR3 DNA: TGTGCCAGCAGCCAAGATGGGGCGCCTGACGAGCAGTACTTC
CDR3 length: 15; D gene: .; J gene: TRBJ1-5; V gene: TRBV6-6; CDR3 protein: CASIDGSTTDQPQHF; CDR3 DNA: TGTGCCAGCATCGACGGGTCAACGACAGATCAGCCCCAGCATTTT
CDR3 length: 14; D gene: TRBD1; J gene: TRBJ1-1; V gene: TRBV11-1; CDR3 protein: CASSTNRGLAEAFF; CDR3 DNA: TGTGCCAGCAGCACTAACAGGGGGCTGGCTGAAGCTTTCTTT
CDR3 length: 14; D gene: TRBD1; J gene: TRBJ1-1; V gene: TRBV9; CDR3 protein: CASSAGQALTEAFF; CDR3 DNA: TGTGCCAGCAGCGCGGGACAGGCGTTAACTGAAGCTTTCTTT
CDR3 length: 13; D gene: .; J gene: TRBJ2-5; V gene: TRBV6-2/TRBV6-3; CDR3 protein: CASNDRSQETQYF; CDR3 DNA: TGTGCCAGCAACGACAGGAGCCAAGAGACCCAGTACTTC
CDR3 length: 15; D gene: .; J gene: TRBJ1-1; V gene: TRBV4-3; CDR3 protein: CASSQGTQVDTEAFF; CDR3 DNA: TGCGCCAGCAGCCAAGGTACGCAGGTAGACACTGAAGCTTTCTTT
CDR3 length: 14; D gene: .; J gene: TRBJ1-2; V gene: TRBV12-3/TRBV12-4; CDR3 protein: CASSLETVPYGYTF; CDR3 DNA: TGTGCCAGCAGTTTAGAGACAGTTCCCTATGGCTACACCTTC
CDR3 length: 15; D gene: TRBD1; J gene: TRBJ2-1; V gene: TRBV6-5; CDR3 protein: CASSQDRAYNNEQFF; CDR3 DNA: TGTGCCAGCAGTCAAGACAGGGCCTATAACAATGAGCAGTTCTTC
CDR3 length: 13; D gene: .; J gene: TRBJ2-3; V gene: TRBV29-1; CDR3 protein: CSVEVGGEDTQYF; CDR3 DNA: TGCAGCGTTGAAGTAGGGGGGGAAGATACGCAGTATTTT
CDR3 length: 14; D gene: TRBD1; J gene: TRBJ1-4; V gene: TRBV3-1; CDR3 protein: CASSQGTANEKLFF; CDR3 DNA: TGTGCCAGCAGCCAGGGGACAGCTAATGAAAAACTGTTTTTT
CDR3 length: 11; D gene: .; J gene: TRBJ2-2; V gene: TRBV20-1; CDR3 protein: CSATNTGELFF; CDR3 DNA: TGCAGTGCAACGAACACCGGGGAGCTGTTTTTT
CDR3 length: 16; D gene: TRBD2; J gene: TRBJ2-1; V gene: TRBV7-2; CDR3 protein: CASSSRLAGGPNEQFF; CDR3 DNA: TGTGCCAGCAGCTCGCGACTAGCGGGAGGGCCGAATGAGCAGTTCTTC